This T cell receptor (beta chain) was found in a study of vaccination effects on CD4 cells after COVID-19. Turning to the study itself: Expansion of antigen-specific CD4+ T cells with viral peptide pools was carried out by the ViraFEST assay before sequencing.

This clone was found once. Antigen specificity is unknown. Having been cultured for under twelve days, the cells underwent CD4+ T cell isolation. Two-dose vaccination with either BNT162b2 or mRNA-1273 was given to the participants. Half of the medium was exchanged for IL-2 medium on both days 3 and 7. Produced via immunoSEQ multiplex PCR; TCRdb's table is partial and in-frame only. The data contain approximately 60,000 clones, about four fifths of them singletons. V was trimmed by 8 bases and J by 3 bases, leaving 13 bases between them. The CDR3 runs to 14 residues. Germline V gene lookup returns CDR1 LGHDT and CDR2 YNNKEL (reference sequence).

The receptor was derived from a human donor who received a COVID-19 vaccine. The specimen was CD4+ T cells from PBMCs cultured without peptide, collected after COVID-19 vaccination. The gene calls are TRBV3-1 (or the pseudogene TRBV3-2) and TRBJ2-2; D is perhaps TRBD1 (7 bases). The CDR3, as DNA: TGTGCCAGCCCAGACAGGGAGGACACCGGGGAGCTGTTTTTT. This sequence encodes CASPDREDTGELFF.